These 27 T cell receptor beta chains were sequenced from one sample in a study of blood T cell repertoires in COVID-19. The assay was immunoSEQ multiplex PCR, and TCRdb's table has in-frame clones only and misses some. The sample yields 300,000 to 400,000 clones, about 90% seen once. Sequencing was carried out using peripheral blood. These receptors all come from a woman in her seventies with COVID-19, enrolled during active disease.

The chain employs TRBV5-6 and TRBJ1-1; maybe TRBD1 (5 bases). V gave up 3 bases and J gave up 1 base, with 7 bases separating them. The CDR3 totals 13 residues. Germline V gene lookup returns CDR1 SGHDT and CDR2 YYEEEE. CDR3 protein: CASSYQGNTEAFF. In nucleotides, the CDR3 is TGTGCCAGCAGCTATCAGGGGAACACTGAAGCTTTCTTT.

The chain links TRBV24-1 to TRBJ1-1; possible D gene TRBD1, 6 bases. The V gene lost 1 base and the J gene lost 11 bases, with 10 bases spanning the gap. The CDR3 has 12 residues. The V gene's germline CDR1 is KGHDR and CDR2 SFDVKD. Written as DNA, the CDR3 is TGTGCCACCAGTGATTTAACAGGGAAGGCTTTCTTT. Protein: CATSDLTGKAFF.

This clone was found a few times. Other DNA sequences in this specimen translate into the identical CDR3. This sequence joins TRBV7-2 and TRBJ2-7, with D unresolved. V was pared by 3 bases and J by 0 bases, with 6 bases between. Germline V gene data show CDR1 as SGHTA and CDR2 as FQGNSA. The CDR3 is 13 residues long. In nucleotides, the CDR3 is TGTGCCAGCAGCTTGGCCGTCTCCTACGAGCAGTACTTC. Encoded protein: CASSLAVSYEQYF.

The chain has TRBV7-9 and TRBJ1-1; tentative D call: TRBD1 (5 bases). V was trimmed by 3 bases and J by 4 bases, leaving 12 bases between them. The CDR3 loop spans 14 amino acids. Germline CDR1 reads SEHNR; CDR2 reads FQNEAQ (reference sequence). CDR3 residues: CASSLAGVSTEAFF. The DNA for the CDR3 is TGTGCCAGCAGCTTGGCGGGGGTCAGCACTGAAGCTTTCTTT.

The chain is built from TRBV19 and TRBJ1-2; possible D gene TRBD1, 6 bases. The CDR3 loop spans 15 amino acids. The germline CDR1 and CDR2 sequences are LNHDA and SQIVND (reference sequence). The germline V and J ends were trimmed by 2 bases and 4 bases, with 14 bases remaining between them. The CDR3: CASSIIRQGPYGYTF. In DNA form, the CDR3 reads TGTGCCAGTAGTATAATAAGGCAGGGGCCCTATGGCTACACCTTC.

The rearrangement uses TRBV7-2 and TRBJ1-2; the match to TRBD1 covers 7 bases. This CDR3 is built from 15 residues. J was trimmed by 4 bases and V by 5 bases; bases with no gene match: 10. From germline, CDR1 is SGHTA and CDR2 FQGNSA. CDR3 sequence reads: CASSTRTGNSYGYTF. The CDR3 DNA reads as TGTGCCAGCAGCACCCGGACAGGCAACTCCTATGGCTACACCTTC.

The rearrangement links TRBV5-1 to TRBJ2-7, with 11 bases lining up with TRBD1. Germline assignment: CDR1 SGHRS and CDR2 YFSETQ. The CDR3 is 16 amino acids. Trimming removed 1 base from V and 4 bases from J; junction bases left unmatched: 7. The CDR3 DNA is TGCGCCAGCAGCTTGACGGGACAGGGGGTCTTGTACGAGCAGTACTTC. Residues: CASSLTGQGVLYEQYF.

The genes are TRBV30 and TRBJ1-6; possibly TRBD1 for D (5 bases). Trimming took off 2 bases at V and 9 bases at J, with 20 bases between the two ends. Germline-derived CDR1 and CDR2 are GTSNPN and SVGIG (reference sequence). The CDR3 runs to 16 residues. The CDR3 protein is CAWSHGGRINRSPLHF. In nucleotides, the CDR3 is TGTGCCTGGAGTCATGGGGGGAGAATAAATCGTTCACCCCTCCACTTT.

The chain recombines TRBV7-3 with TRBJ1-2; D ambiguous. This CDR3 spans 13 amino acids. V was cut by 5 bases and J by 5 bases, with 12 bases left in between. Germline lookup yields CDR1 SGHTA and CDR2 FQGTGA. The CDR3 DNA reads as TGTGCCAGCAGCCCATCGGCGGGTTATGGCTACACCTTC. It translates to CASSPSAGYGYTF.

The chain links TRBV7-9 to TRBJ2-7, with 13 bases fitting TRBD2. Unmatched junction bases numbered 6, after V lost 5 bases and J lost 2 bases. The CDR3 totals 16 residues. Germline CDR1 is SEHNR and CDR2 is FQNEAQ (reference sequence). As DNA, the CDR3 is TGTGCCAGCAGCCCGACGGGACTAGCGGGGACCTACGAGCAGTACTTC. Translated, it gives CASSPTGLAGTYEQYF.

The V call is TRBV7-2, the J call TRBJ2-5; 7 bases map to TRBD1. The germline CDR1 and CDR2 sequences are SGHTA and FQGNSA. V gave up 2 bases and J gave up 5 bases; unmatched junction bases: 5. The CDR3 is 14 amino acids. CDR3 sequence: CASSLRGGGETQYF. The CDR3, as DNA: TGTGCCAGCAGCTTAAGAGGGGGCGGGGAGACCCAGTACTTC.

V usage is TRBV6-2 or TRBV6-3 and J usage is TRBJ2-7; TRBD1 might be the D (6 bases). Deletions cut 8 bases from V and 2 bases from J, with 16 bases between. The CDR3 totals 14 residues. Germline assignment: CDR1 MNHEY and CDR2 SVGEGT. The CDR3 DNA is TGTGCCAGCTGCCCTGCCGACAGGCCCTACGAGCAGTACTTC. As protein: CASCPADRPYEQYF.

This clone was detected once. The chain is built from TRBV29-1 and TRBJ2-7, with TRBD1 matching over 9 bases. Germline assignment: CDR1 SQVTM and CDR2 ANQGSEA. J was trimmed by 2 bases and V by 1 base; bases with no gene match: 9. This CDR3 comprises 16 residues. CDR3 in amino acids: CSVEVGTGLLPYEQYF. The DNA of the CDR3 is TGCAGCGTTGAAGTAGGGACAGGGTTACTCCCCTACGAGCAGTACTTC.

This chain joins TRBV11-2 and TRBJ1-1, with 10 bases that match TRBD1. Germline trimming cut 4 bases from V and 0 bases from J; bases unmatched to any gene: 8. This CDR3 comprises 17 residues. Germline values: CDR1 SGHAT, CDR2 FQNNGV. The CDR3 DNA reads TGTGCCAGCAGCTCGGGACAGGGGTTTCTAGTGAACACTGAAGCTTTCTTT. It is translated as CASSSGQGFLVNTEAFF.

The chain carries TRBV27 and TRBJ1-3; D is unresolved. This CDR3 is built from 13 residues. The V and J ends lost 2 bases and 2 bases respectively, with 4 bases between them. From germline, CDR1 is MNHEY and CDR2 SMNVEV (reference sequence). The CDR3 DNA reads TGTGCCAGCAGTTTAAATACTGGAAACACCATATATTTT. Its protein is CASSLNTGNTIYF.

Notes on this clone: Other DNA sequences in the same sample also yield this CDR3. V is TRBV19 and J is TRBJ2-5; possible D gene TRBD2, 6 bases. Germline V gene sequence: CDR1 LNHDA, CDR2 SQIVND (reference sequence). V lost 3 bases, J lost 4 bases, and 9 bases lay in between. The CDR3 has 13 amino acids. The CDR3 reads CASSILGGETQYF. CDR3 nucleotide sequence: TGTGCCAGTAGTATTCTGGGGGGAGAGACCCAGTACTTC.

This clone was found once. V is TRBV7-2 and J is TRBJ2-5; D is possibly TRBD1 (6 bases). Per germline, CDR1 SGHTA and CDR2 FQGNSA. V was shortened by 5 bases and J by 3 bases, with 19 bases between the two germline ends. The CDR3 is 16 amino acids. DNA of the CDR3: TGTGCCAGCAGCCGTAGAGTTGGGGGCAGAGAAGAGACCCAGTACTTC. Its translation: CASSRRVGGREETQYF.

The chain employs TRBV18 and TRBJ2-5; D gene ambiguous. Germline lookup yields CDR1 KGHSH and CDR2 LQKENI. The CDR3 length is 13 residues. Trimming shortened V by 4 bases and J by 1 base, and 7 bases separated the two germline ends. This CDR3 is CASSRGAQETQYF. Here the CDR3 DNA reads TGTGCCAGCTCACGCGGCGCCCAAGAGACCCAGTACTTC.

This clone came up a few times. The chain couples TRBV27 to TRBJ2-7, with 12 bases fitting TRBD1. J gave up 4 bases and V 2 bases, and 3 bases lay outside the gene matches. Germline V lookup: CDR1 MNHEY, CDR2 SMNVEV (reference sequence). This CDR3 contains 15 residues. This CDR3 is CASSLRGQGAYEQYF. Here the CDR3 DNA reads TGTGCCAGCAGTTTAAGGGGACAGGGGGCTTACGAGCAGTACTTC.

DNA of the CDR3: TGTGCCAGCAGTTACTACAGGGTCGGCGGGGAGCTGTTTTTT. Translation gives CASSYYRVGGELFF. V usage is TRBV27 and J usage is TRBJ2-2; D possibly corresponds to TRBD1 (6 bases). The length of the CDR3 is 14 residues. CDR1 is MNHEY and CDR2 is SMNVEV in the germline V gene (reference sequence). The germline V and J ends were trimmed by 4 bases and 7 bases, with 13 bases remaining between them.

This clone was picked up a small number of times. The chain recombines TRBV5-4 with TRBJ1-1, with 7 nucleotides matching TRBD1. CDR3 length: 12 amino acids. V lost 3 bases, J lost 7 bases, and 3 bases stayed unmatched. Germline V lookup: CDR1 SGHNT, CDR2 YYREEE (reference sequence). The CDR3 loop is CASSSGQVEAFF. CDR3 sequence (DNA): TGTGCCAGCAGCTCAGGACAGGTTGAAGCTTTCTTT. The whole variable domain, filled in from reference TRBV5-4 and TRBJ1-1, reads ETGVTQSPTHLIKTRGQQVTLRCSSQSGHNTVSWYQQALGQGPQFIFQYYREEENGRGNFPPRFSGLQFPNYSSELNVNALELDDSALYLCASSSGQVEAFFGQGTRLTVV.

The rearrangement uses TRBV7-6 and TRBJ2-1, with 9 positions matching TRBD2. V lost 5 bases to trimming and J lost 4 bases; unmatched junction nucleotides: 9. CDR1 SGHVS and CDR2 FNYEAQ come from the germline V gene. The CDR3 covers 16 residues. The CDR3 is CASSALLAGGYNEQFF. CDR3 DNA: TGTGCCAGCAGCGCCCTCCTCGCGGGGGGGTACAATGAGCAGTTCTTC. Combining the CDR3 with reference TRBV7-6 and TRBJ2-1 gives the whole variable domain GAGVSQSPRYKVTKRGQDVALRCDPISGHVSLYWYRQALGQGPEFLTYFNYEAQQDKSGLPNDRFSAERPEGSISTLTIQRTEQRDSAMYRCASSALLAGGYNEQFFGPGTRLTVL.

This clone showed up just a few times. The chain is built from TRBV7-9 and TRBJ2-2, with D possibly TRBD1 on 6 matching bases. The length of the CDR3 is 16 residues. Germline V lookup: CDR1 SEHNR, CDR2 FQNEAQ (reference sequence). Trimming took off 8 bases at V and 4 bases at J, with 20 bases between the two ends. CDR3 bases: TGTGCCAGCCCACCTGTTAACAGGGAATCCACCGGGGAGCTGTTTTTT. It is translated as CASPPVNRESTGELFF.

The chain links TRBV6-5 to TRBJ2-7; TRBD1 agrees at 8 bases. The CDR3 length is 13 residues. Germline V gene lookup returns CDR1 MNHEY and CDR2 SVGAGI. The junction had 6 bases not matched to a gene; V was cut back by 6 bases and J by 5 bases. The CDR3 DNA reads as TGTGCCAGCAGAACAGGACAGGGTGACGAGCAGTACTTC. Protein product: CASRTGQGDEQYF.

The chain links TRBV28 to TRBJ1-2; 7 bases align to TRBD1. Germline trimming cut 5 bases from V and 8 bases from J; bases unmatched to any gene: 5. Germline CDR1 and CDR2: MDHEN and SYDVKM. This CDR3 spans 12 amino acids. The CDR3 DNA sequence: TGTGCCAGCAGTCAACAGGGGTGGGGCTACACCTTC. Translation: CASSQQGWGYTF.

CDR3 sequence: CAWTPIAAHDYGYTF. The CDR3 nucleotides are TGTGCCTGGACCCCTATAGCCGCCCATGACTATGGCTACACCTTC. This chain connects TRBV30 to TRBJ1-2; D is ambiguous. V gave up 4 bases and J gave up 3 bases, with 18 bases separating them. Germline lookup yields CDR1 GTSNPN and CDR2 SVGIG (reference sequence). The CDR3 totals 15 residues.

The gene calls are TRBV2 and TRBJ2-3; D is undetermined. CDR1 SNHLY and CDR2 FYNNEI come from the germline V gene. Between the trimmed V and J ends, which lost 6 bases and 2 bases, there was a span of 18 bases. The CDR3 is made up of 16 amino acids. DNA of the CDR3: TGTGCCAGCAGCCAACCTGTGGGCCCTTCCACAGATACGCAGTATTTT. Translating it yields CASSQPVGPSTDTQYF.